A selection of T cell receptor beta chains follows, all from one sample in a study of cytomegalovirus exposure and HLA in healthy donors. Assay used: immunoSEQ multiplex PCR; TCRdb lists only in-frame clones, some missing. The data contain under 250,000 clones, more than 70% of them singletons. Sequenced sample: PBMCs. The receptors stem from a human donor in good health. Each CDR3 is given with its conserved first and last residue. The order of the fields is V gene, clone size, D gene, J gene, CDR3 DNA, CDR3 protein. A D gene is named only where the DNA matches it firmly. Rows give clone size only sometimes, using once, few, many, or a class for an expanded clone.

V: TRBV4-3; size: -; D: -; J: TRBJ1-1; DNA: TGCGCCAGCAGCCAAGACTACCCGGGAGTGAACACTGAAGCTTTCTTT; CDR3: CASSQDYPGVNTEAFF
V: TRBV7-3; size: -; D: TRBD2; J: TRBJ2-7; DNA: TGTGCCAGCAGCCCCGGGACTAGTTCCTACGAGCAGTACTTC; CDR3: CASSPGTSSYEQYF
V: TRBV18; size: -; D: TRBD1; J: TRBJ1-2; DNA: TGTGCCAGCTCACCCCAGGACAGGGAGAATGGCTACACCTTC; CDR3: CASSPQDRENGYTF
V: TRBV15; size: -; D: TRBD2; J: TRBJ2-7; DNA: TGTGCCACCAGCCGGGGACTAGCGGACGAGCAGTACTTC; CDR3: CATSRGLADEQYF
V: TRBV28; size: -; D: TRBD2; J: TRBJ2-5; DNA: TGTGCCAGCAGTTCTCCCTCGGGGAGGGTTCGAGAGACCCAGTACTTC; CDR3: CASSSPSGRVRETQYF
V: TRBV6-5; size: -; D: -; J: TRBJ1-4; DNA: TGTGCCAGCAGGCGGCAGGGACATAATGAAAAACTGTTTTTT; CDR3: CASRRQGHNEKLFF
V: TRBV28; size: -; D: -; J: TRBJ2-7; DNA: TGTGCCAGCAGTACCGTTCGGGTCCCGTACGAGCAGTACTTC; CDR3: CASSTVRVPYEQYF
V: TRBV19; size: -; D: TRBD2; J: TRBJ2-7; DNA: TGTGCCAGTAGTAAGGCTAGCGGGGAGATAGGCTACGAGCAGTACTTC; CDR3: CASSKASGEIGYEQYF
V: TRBV5-6; size: few; D: -; J: TRBJ1-3; DNA: TGTGCCAGCAGCTTGACCCAGGGTGGAAACACCATATATTTT; CDR3: CASSLTQGGNTIYF
V: TRBV18; size: -; D: TRBD1; J: TRBJ2-1; DNA: TGTGCCAGCTCCCCCGGGACAGCTACTAATGAGCAGTTCTTC; CDR3: CASSPGTATNEQFF
V: TRBV4-1; size: few; D: -; J: TRBJ2-3; DNA: TGCGCCAGCAGCCAAGTCGGTAGAGATACGCAGTATTTT; CDR3: CASSQVGRDTQYF
V: TRBV6-5; size: -; D: -; J: TRBJ1-5; DNA: TGTGCCAGCAGTGACAGTTCGGGCAATCAGCCCCAGCATTTT; CDR3: CASSDSSGNQPQHF
V: TRBV5-4; size: -; D: TRBD1; J: TRBJ2-2; DNA: TGTGCCAGCAGCTTGTTAAGGACAGGGAACACCGGGGAGCTGTTTTTT; CDR3: CASSLLRTGNTGELFF
V: TRBV10-1; size: -; D: TRBD1; J: TRBJ2-7; DNA: TGCGCCAGCAGTGAACCTGACAGGGGGCGGACGCGTATACACGAGCAGTACTTC; CDR3: CASSEPDRGRTRIHEQYF
V: TRBV10-3; size: -; D: TRBD2; J: TRBJ2-3; DNA: TGTGCCATCAGGGAGGTGGCTAGCGGCGGGCCAGATACGCAGTATTTT; CDR3: CAIREVASGGPDTQYF
V: TRBV6-5; size: once; D: TRBD1; J: TRBJ2-7; DNA: TGTGCCAGCAGTGCTTCCGGGACAGGGATCTACGAGCAGTACTTC; CDR3: CASSASGTGIYEQYF
V: TRBV7-9; size: -; D: -; J: TRBJ2-5; DNA: TGTGCCAGCAGCCAACCAGTGGGAGTGGGAGAGACCCAGTACTTC; CDR3: CASSQPVGVGETQYF
V: TRBV6-6; size: -; D: TRBD1; J: TRBJ1-1; DNA: TGTGCCAGCAACGGACAGGCGGCGACTGAAGCTTTCTTT; CDR3: CASNGQAATEAFF
V: TRBV4-2; size: -; D: -; J: TRBJ2-3; DNA: TGTGCCAGCAGCCGGGCGGGACGCGACGGTACAGATACGCAGTATTTT; CDR3: CASSRAGRDGTDTQYF
V: TRBV4-3; size: -; D: -; J: TRBJ2-7; DNA: TGCGCCAGCAGCCAAGACCAGCGGGTCGCCACCTACGAGCAGTACTTC; CDR3: CASSQDQRVATYEQYF
V: TRBV29-1; size: -; D: TRBD2; J: TRBJ2-1; DNA: TGCAGCGTTGACGGGACTAGCGGGGAATCGGGCTCCTACAATGAGCAGTTCTTC; CDR3: CSVDGTSGESGSYNEQFF
V: TRBV27; size: -; D: -; J: TRBJ2-3; DNA: TGTGCCAGCAGTGGCCAGCGGTCCACAGATACGCAGTATTTT; CDR3: CASSGQRSTDTQYF
V: TRBV28; size: -; D: TRBD1; J: TRBJ2-7; DNA: TGTGCCAGCAGCCTCCTGACTGGGGACAGGCCCTACGAGCAGTACTTC; CDR3: CASSLLTGDRPYEQYF
V: TRBV2; size: -; D: TRBD1; J: TRBJ2-3; DNA: TGTGCCAGTTCTCCGGGACAGACAGGCACAGATACGCAGTATTTT; CDR3: CASSPGQTGTDTQYF
V: TRBV7-9; size: -; D: -; J: TRBJ1-4; DNA: TGTGCCAGCAGCAACCGGGAAAAACTGTTTTTT; CDR3: CASSNREKLFF
V: TRBV19; size: once; D: -; J: TRBJ2-7; DNA: TGTGCCAGTAGTATAAGGGCACTTGGGGAGGACGAGCAGTACTTC; CDR3: CASSIRALGEDEQYF
V: TRBV6-5; size: few; D: -; J: TRBJ2-7; DNA: TGTGCCAGCAGTTACTCGGCAGGGGCCTACGAGCAGTACTTC; CDR3: CASSYSAGAYEQYF
V: TRBV15; size: -; D: -; J: TRBJ1-4; DNA: TGTGCCACCAGCAGAGTGGGGGGGTGGGAAAAACTGTTTTTT; CDR3: CATSRVGGWEKLFF
V: TRBV11-2; size: -; D: -; J: TRBJ1-2; DNA: TGTGCCAGCAGCTTAAACGGCTACAGGGCTAACTATGGCTACACCTTC; CDR3: CASSLNGYRANYGYTF